The clone carrying this TCR beta chain has a single count. Antigen specificity is unknown. This sample was included in a study of a mutant IDH1 vaccine in newly diagnosed glioma. Study at large: Vaccines began 4-6 weeks after radiotherapy alone, or with temozolomide cycles. Before enrollment, the patients had been treated with radiotherapy alone, temozolomide alone, or both together. Most of them had received both.

The CDR3 sequence is 13 residues long. Looked up from germline, CDR1 is SNHLY and CDR2 is FYNNEI. V was pared by 1 base and J by 9 bases, with 10 bases between. Time point: week 11, during vaccination. Vaccine doses each comprised 300 ug of mutant IDH1 20-mer peptide, with topical imiquimod. Clones were sequenced by immunoSEQ multiplex PCR, and TCRdb holds only the in-frame ones, with some missing. The data hold over 95,000 clones, with 85% to 90% observed a single time. The V and J genes are TRBV2 and TRBJ2-1, with D perhaps matching TRBD2 (5 bases). The input for sequencing was PBMCs, taken from a glioma patient whose treatment included an IDH1 peptide vaccine. The receptor's source is a woman aged 45-59 years with glioma. The CDR3 region is CASSEVGVGEQFF. The CDR3, as DNA: TGTGCCAGCAGTGAAGTGGGAGTTGGTGAGCAGTTCTTC. The complete variable domain, with remaining parts taken from reference TRBV2 and TRBJ2-1, reads EPEVTQTPSHQVTQMGQEVILRCVPISNHLYFYWYRQILGQKVEFLVSFYNNEISEKSEIFDDQFSVERPDGSNFTLKIRSTKLEDSAMYFCASSEVGVGEQFFGPGTRLTVL.